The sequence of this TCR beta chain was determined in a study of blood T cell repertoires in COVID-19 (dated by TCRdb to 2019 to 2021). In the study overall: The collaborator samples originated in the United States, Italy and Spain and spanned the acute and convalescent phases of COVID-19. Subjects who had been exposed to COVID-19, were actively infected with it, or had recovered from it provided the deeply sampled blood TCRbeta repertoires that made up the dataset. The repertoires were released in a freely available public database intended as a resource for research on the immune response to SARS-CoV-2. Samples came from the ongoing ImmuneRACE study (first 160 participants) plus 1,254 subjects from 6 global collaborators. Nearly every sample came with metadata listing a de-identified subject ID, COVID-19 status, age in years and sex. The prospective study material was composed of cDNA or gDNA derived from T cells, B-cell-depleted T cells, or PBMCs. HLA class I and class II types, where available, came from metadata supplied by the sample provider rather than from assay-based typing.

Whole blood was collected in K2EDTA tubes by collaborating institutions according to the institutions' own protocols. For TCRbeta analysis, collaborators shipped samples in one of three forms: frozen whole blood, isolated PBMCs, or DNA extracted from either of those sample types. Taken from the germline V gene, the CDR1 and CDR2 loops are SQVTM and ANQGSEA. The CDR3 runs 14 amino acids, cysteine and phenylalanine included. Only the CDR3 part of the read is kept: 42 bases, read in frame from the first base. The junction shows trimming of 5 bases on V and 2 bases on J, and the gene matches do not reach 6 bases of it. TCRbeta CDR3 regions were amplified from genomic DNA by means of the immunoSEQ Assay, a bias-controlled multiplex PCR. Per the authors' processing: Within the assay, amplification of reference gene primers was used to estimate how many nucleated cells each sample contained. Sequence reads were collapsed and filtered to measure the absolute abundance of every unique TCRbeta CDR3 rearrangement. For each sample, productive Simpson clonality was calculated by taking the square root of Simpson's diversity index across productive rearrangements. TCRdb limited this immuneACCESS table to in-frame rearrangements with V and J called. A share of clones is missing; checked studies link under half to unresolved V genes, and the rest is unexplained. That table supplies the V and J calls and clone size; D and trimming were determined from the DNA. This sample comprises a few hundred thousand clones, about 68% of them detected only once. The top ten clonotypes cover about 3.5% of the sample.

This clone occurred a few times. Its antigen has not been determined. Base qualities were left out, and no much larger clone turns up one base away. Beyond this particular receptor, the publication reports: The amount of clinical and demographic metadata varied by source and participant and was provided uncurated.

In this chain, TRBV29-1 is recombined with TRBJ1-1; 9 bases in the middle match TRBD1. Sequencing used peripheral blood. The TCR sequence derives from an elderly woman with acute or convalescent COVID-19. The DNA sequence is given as TGCAGCGTTCTACAGGGGGCTACCAACACTGAAGCTTTCTTT. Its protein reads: CSVLQGATNTEAFF.